This T cell receptor beta chain was sequenced for a study of neoadjuvant nivolumab and ipilimumab in lung cancer. Study-wide results and caveats: Compared with tumor-adjacent uninvolved lung, resected tumors showed greater richness and clonality. Resected-tumor TCR richness correlated positively with pretherapy blood richness. Only a small number of samples underwent TCR sequencing.

Comments on this clone: Its specificity is unknown.

Here immunoSEQ multiplex PCR was the method, and the copy in TCRdb shows in-frame clones only, minus some. This table holds 7,000 to 8,500 clones, approximately 88% found once. The CDR3 is made up of 13 amino acids. CDR1 and CDR2 (germline): LNHDA, SQIVND (reference sequence). Trimming pared 4 bases from V and 2 bases from J, leaving 9 bases between. The sequence was obtained from an adult with non-small cell lung cancer. Some clones in this sample may be carry-over from other donors' samples. The sequencing used tumor tissue, collected after neoadjuvant nivolumab, alone or with ipilimumab, at or shortly before surgery. This chain connects TRBV19 to TRBJ2-7; D might be TRBD1 (6 bases). This chain's CDR3 is CASSKGGPYEQYF. CDR3 nucleotide sequence: TGTGCCAGTAGTAAAGGGGGACCCTACGAGCAGTACTTC.